This is a list of T cell receptor beta chains from one sample in a study of cytomegalovirus exposure and HLA in healthy donors. TCRdb's table, derived via immunoSEQ multiplex PCR, lists solely in-frame clones and lacks some. Here the sample table reports about 120,000 clones. Sequenced: PBMCs. Receptors were obtained from a man aged 18 to 29 in good health and CMV-seronegative. CDR3s include the opening cysteine and the closing phenylalanine or tryptophan. Each record gives: J gene, D gene, V gene, clone size, CDR3 DNA, CDR3 protein. D genes are given only for firm matches. Clone sizes are given selectively: once, few, many, or a class where the clone is expanded.

J gene: TRBJ1-2
D gene: .
V gene: TRBV28
clone size: .
CDR3 DNA: TGTGCCAGCAGTTTATCGGTGCAGGGCCCCTATGGCTACACCTTC
CDR3 protein: CASSLSVQGPYGYTF

J gene: TRBJ2-7
D gene: TRBD1
V gene: TRBV7-7
clone size: .
CDR3 DNA: TGTGCTAGCAGCTTAGGGACAGACCTACAACTCTACGAGCAGTACTTC
CDR3 protein: CASSLGTDLQLYEQYF

J gene: TRBJ1-2
D gene: .
V gene: TRBV5-1
clone size: .
CDR3 DNA: TGCGCCAGCAGCCCCAGGACAGATCTCTATGGCTACACCTTC
CDR3 protein: CASSPRTDLYGYTF

J gene: TRBJ2-1
D gene: TRBD2
V gene: TRBV6-4
clone size: .
CDR3 DNA: TGTGCCAGCAGCCCATTCCCCGGGACTAGCGGGAATGAGCAGTTCTTC
CDR3 protein: CASSPFPGTSGNEQFF

J gene: TRBJ2-1
D gene: TRBD2
V gene: TRBV6-4
clone size: .
CDR3 DNA: TGTGCCAGCAGTGACGAAGGCGGGAGGGCCGATGAGCAGTTCTTC
CDR3 protein: CASSDEGGRADEQFF

J gene: TRBJ2-3
D gene: TRBD2
V gene: TRBV15
clone size: .
CDR3 DNA: TGTGCCACCAGATCCCGGGGGGTTTCTACGCAGTATTTT
CDR3 protein: CATRSRGVSTQYF

J gene: TRBJ2-7
D gene: .
V gene: TRBV27
clone size: .
CDR3 DNA: TGTGCCAGCAGTTTTTCAGGACTTGTCTACGAGCAGTACTTC
CDR3 protein: CASSFSGLVYEQYF

J gene: TRBJ2-7
D gene: .
V gene: TRBV14
clone size: .
CDR3 DNA: TGTGCCAGCAGCCACCCACCAGGCGAGCAGTACTTC
CDR3 protein: CASSHPPGEQYF

J gene: TRBJ1-1
D gene: .
V gene: TRBV10-2
clone size: .
CDR3 DNA: TGCGCCAGCAGTGAGTCGATTATAGGGGCTGAAGCTTTCTTT
CDR3 protein: CASSESIIGAEAFF

J gene: TRBJ1-2
D gene: .
V gene: TRBV30
clone size: .
CDR3 DNA: TGTGCCTGGAGTGTGGCCTCTCCGGGCTATGGCTACACCTTC
CDR3 protein: CAWSVASPGYGYTF

J gene: TRBJ1-5
D gene: .
V gene: TRBV30
clone size: .
CDR3 DNA: TGTGCCTGGAACTCTGGGGGCAGTCGGCCCCAGCATTTT
CDR3 protein: CAWNSGGSRPQHF

J gene: TRBJ1-4
D gene: .
V gene: TRBV5-1
clone size: .
CDR3 DNA: TGCGCCAGCAGGGTAGGATACGGAGATGAAAAACTGTTTTTT
CDR3 protein: CASRVGYGDEKLFF

J gene: TRBJ2-3
D gene: TRBD1
V gene: TRBV7-3
clone size: .
CDR3 DNA: TGTGCCAGCAGCGTACAGGGGGCTGGCACAGATACGCAGTATTTT
CDR3 protein: CASSVQGAGTDTQYF

J gene: TRBJ2-7
D gene: .
V gene: TRBV5-1
clone size: .
CDR3 DNA: TGCGCCAGCAGCTTGAGGAGTCCCCCCTCCGAGCAGTACTTC
CDR3 protein: CASSLRSPPSEQYF

J gene: TRBJ2-7
D gene: .
V gene: TRBV5-1
clone size: .
CDR3 DNA: TGCGCCAGCAGCTTTGGTCTCACCGAGACAGGCCTTTCCTACGAGCAGTACTTC
CDR3 protein: CASSFGLTETGLSYEQYF

J gene: TRBJ2-7
D gene: TRBD1
V gene: TRBV27
clone size: .
CDR3 DNA: TGTGCCAGCAGTCGCGCTGGACAGGGAACCTACGAGCAGTACTTC
CDR3 protein: CASSRAGQGTYEQYF

J gene: TRBJ1-1
D gene: .
V gene: TRBV7-2
clone size: .
CDR3 DNA: TGTGCCAGTTCAGGGTTGAGGGAAGCTTTCTTT
CDR3 protein: CASSGLREAFF

J gene: TRBJ1-1
D gene: .
V gene: TRBV15
clone size: .
CDR3 DNA: TGTGCCACCAGCAGAGCCGGGAGTTACACTGAAGCTTTCTTT
CDR3 protein: CATSRAGSYTEAFF

J gene: TRBJ2-2
D gene: .
V gene: TRBV10-2
clone size: .
CDR3 DNA: TGCGCCAGTTGTACAGGGCCCGGGGAGCTGTTTTTT
CDR3 protein: CASCTGPGELFF

J gene: TRBJ1-1
D gene: .
V gene: TRBV4-1
clone size: .
CDR3 DNA: TGCGCCAGCAGCCAAGCATGGCCGACTGAAGCTTTCTTT
CDR3 protein: CASSQAWPTEAFF

J gene: TRBJ1-2
D gene: TRBD1
V gene: TRBV7-2
clone size: .
CDR3 DNA: TGTGCCAGCAGCTCCCGACAGGGGATTATCTATGGCTACACCTTC
CDR3 protein: CASSSRQGIIYGYTF

J gene: TRBJ2-2
D gene: TRBD2
V gene: TRBV19
clone size: .
CDR3 DNA: TGTGCCAGTAGTAAAACTAGCGGGGGATTCACCGGGGAGCTGTTTTTT
CDR3 protein: CASSKTSGGFTGELFF

J gene: TRBJ2-6
D gene: .
V gene: TRBV6-1
clone size: .
CDR3 DNA: TGTGCCAGCAGTAAGTCTAGAGGGGCCAACGTCCTGACTTTC
CDR3 protein: CASSKSRGANVLTF

J gene: TRBJ1-2
D gene: .
V gene: TRBV18
clone size: .
CDR3 DNA: TGTGCCAGCTCACTGCCGGAGGGAACCTATGGCTACACCTTC
CDR3 protein: CASSLPEGTYGYTF

J gene: TRBJ2-2
D gene: .
V gene: TRBV6-6
clone size: .
CDR3 DNA: TGTGCCAGCAGTGTGACAGGCACCGGGGAGCTGTTTTTT
CDR3 protein: CASSVTGTGELFF

J gene: TRBJ1-1
D gene: .
V gene: TRBV14
clone size: .
CDR3 DNA: TGTGCCAGCAGCCAAGATATCGGGGAGAAAGCTTTCTTT
CDR3 protein: CASSQDIGEKAFF

J gene: TRBJ1-4
D gene: .
V gene: TRBV19
clone size: .
CDR3 DNA: TGTGCCAGTACCCAACCCCGAGGCAGGGCCGACGAAAAACTGTTTTTT
CDR3 protein: CASTQPRGRADEKLFF

J gene: TRBJ1-5
D gene: .
V gene: TRBV6-1
clone size: .
CDR3 DNA: TGTGCCAGCAGTGAAGTGTCGCGCCCCCAGCATTTT
CDR3 protein: CASSEVSRPQHF

J gene: TRBJ2-2
D gene: .
V gene: TRBV7-6
clone size: .
CDR3 DNA: TGTGCCAGCAGCTCGTTTAAGGGAGAGGGCACCGGGGAGCTGTTTTTT
CDR3 protein: CASSSFKGEGTGELFF

J gene: TRBJ2-1
D gene: TRBD2
V gene: TRBV7-6
clone size: .
CDR3 DNA: TGTGCCAGCAGCTTAGGGGAGGGAGGGTTTGCCTACAATGAGCAGTTCTTC
CDR3 protein: CASSLGEGGFAYNEQFF

J gene: TRBJ2-3
D gene: .
V gene: TRBV11-2
clone size: .
CDR3 DNA: TGTGCCAGCAGGTTGGAGGGGGGAGGGGATACGCAGTATTTT
CDR3 protein: CASRLEGGGDTQYF

J gene: TRBJ2-3
D gene: .
V gene: TRBV5-6
clone size: .
CDR3 DNA: TGTGCCAGCAGCCTCAAGGGGGGGCCCTCAGATACGCAGTATTTT
CDR3 protein: CASSLKGGPSDTQYF

J gene: TRBJ2-3
D gene: TRBD2
V gene: TRBV5-4
clone size: .
CDR3 DNA: TGTGCCAGCAGCCCCCAACTAGCGGGGCTTAATACGCAGTATTTT
CDR3 protein: CASSPQLAGLNTQYF

J gene: TRBJ2-7
D gene: TRBD2
V gene: TRBV2
clone size: medium-sized
CDR3 DNA: TGTGCCAGCAGTCTACTAGCGGGGCTCAGCTCCTACGAGCAGTACTTC
CDR3 protein: CASSLLAGLSSYEQYF

J gene: TRBJ1-1
D gene: TRBD1
V gene: TRBV29-1
clone size: .
CDR3 DNA: TGCAGCGTCGTACAGGGGTACACTGAAGCTTTCTTT
CDR3 protein: CSVVQGYTEAFF

J gene: TRBJ1-1
D gene: TRBD1
V gene: TRBV7-2
clone size: .
CDR3 DNA: TGTGCCAGCAGCTTAGCGTTCCCGGGACAGGGTCGATCAGGTGGCACTGAAGCTTTCTTT
CDR3 protein: CASSLAFPGQGRSGGTEAFF

J gene: TRBJ1-1
D gene: .
V gene: TRBV9
clone size: .
CDR3 DNA: TGTGCCAGCAGCCCTCAAACCGGGACAATGGCGACTGAAGCTTTCTTT
CDR3 protein: CASSPQTGTMATEAFF

J gene: TRBJ2-2
D gene: .
V gene: TRBV5-6
clone size: .
CDR3 DNA: TGTGCCAGCAGCTTGGAGGGGGAACTGTTTTTT
CDR3 protein: CASSLEGELFF

J gene: TRBJ2-7
D gene: .
V gene: TRBV30
clone size: .
CDR3 DNA: TGTGCCTGGAACGCGGGACTCCATTACGAGCAGTACTTC
CDR3 protein: CAWNAGLHYEQYF

J gene: TRBJ2-1
D gene: TRBD2
V gene: TRBV7-9
clone size: .
CDR3 DNA: TGTGCCAGCAGCCCACCGGGGGGGGCGTCGAATGAGCAGTTCTTC
CDR3 protein: CASSPPGGASNEQFF

J gene: TRBJ1-3
D gene: .
V gene: TRBV9
clone size: .
CDR3 DNA: TGTGCCAGCAGCCCCCGACAGTTTGGAGTCTCTGGAAACACCATATATTTT
CDR3 protein: CASSPRQFGVSGNTIYF

J gene: TRBJ1-2
D gene: .
V gene: TRBV28
clone size: .
CDR3 DNA: TGTGCCACAGACAGTCGGAATCGGTATGGCTACACCTTC
CDR3 protein: CATDSRNRYGYTF

J gene: TRBJ2-7
D gene: TRBD1
V gene: TRBV10-1
clone size: .
CDR3 DNA: TGCGCCAGCAGTGAGGTACCGGACAGGGCCTACGAGCAGTACTTC
CDR3 protein: CASSEVPDRAYEQYF

J gene: TRBJ2-1
D gene: .
V gene: TRBV7-9
clone size: .
CDR3 DNA: TGTGCCAGCAGCTTGGGGGGAGCTAACAATGAGCAGTTCTTC
CDR3 protein: CASSLGGANNEQFF

J gene: TRBJ2-3
D gene: TRBD2
V gene: TRBV6-4
clone size: .
CDR3 DNA: TGTGCCAGCAGTCGGACTAGGCCAGATACGCAGTATTTT
CDR3 protein: CASSRTRPDTQYF

J gene: TRBJ1-5
D gene: TRBD1
V gene: TRBV18
clone size: .
CDR3 DNA: TGTGCCAGCTCACGGGACAGTGGCAATCAGCCCCAGCATTTT
CDR3 protein: CASSRDSGNQPQHF

J gene: TRBJ2-2
D gene: .
V gene: TRBV13
clone size: .
CDR3 DNA: TGTGCCAGCAGCTTAGGCCAGGGTCCCGGGGAGCTGTTTTTT
CDR3 protein: CASSLGQGPGELFF

J gene: TRBJ2-2
D gene: .
V gene: TRBV5-4
clone size: .
CDR3 DNA: TGTGCCAGCAGCTTCCTCCCCGGCGGGGAGCTGTTTTTT
CDR3 protein: CASSFLPGGELFF